What follows are 27 T cell receptor beta chains derived from one specimen sequenced in a study of blood T cell repertoires in COVID-19 (TCRdb year 2020). Library generation was performed with the immunoSEQ multiplex PCR assay. Entries here come from immuneACCESS through TCRdb and include only in-frame sequences with V and J called. Some clones fail to appear in such tables; in the studies checked, an unresolved V gene covers under half of the shortfall, and the cause of the remainder is unknown. This sample is represented by 150,000 to 200,000 clones; about 90% of them were singletons. The ten most abundant clones make up more than 3% of the sample. The sequenced sample consisted of peripheral blood. All receptors come from a woman in her seventies with acute or convalescent COVID-19.

The chain links TRBV2 to TRBJ2-3, with 7 nucleotides matching TRBD1. The CDR3 length is 14 residues. The ends lost 6 bases at V and 2 bases at J; junction bases unmatched: 5. Germline CDR1 SNHLY, CDR2 FYNNEI. CDR3 amino acids: CASRRTGYTDTQYF. In DNA form, the CDR3 reads TGTGCCAGCAGAAGGACAGGCTACACAGATACGCAGTATTTT.

This clone has only one observation. This chain uses TRBV3-1 (or the pseudogene TRBV3-2) with TRBJ2-3; weak D call: TRBD2 (6 bases). Deletions cut 1 base from V and 2 bases from J, with 7 bases between. The CDR3 is made up of 14 amino acids. Germline V gene data show CDR1 as LGHDT and CDR2 as YNNKEL (reference sequence). The CDR3 is CASSQAGLTDTQYF. CDR3 coding DNA: TGTGCCAGCAGCCAAGCGGGACTCACAGATACGCAGTATTTT.

This chain uses TRBV28 with TRBJ2-2; 16 bases align to TRBD2. The CDR3 spans 22 residues. The germline CDR1 and CDR2 sequences are MDHEN and SYDVKM. The J segment lost 1 base and the V segment lost 3 bases, leaving 14 bases of the junction unmatched. CDR3 bases: TGTGCCAGCAGTTTTGATCTCCTGGGACTAGCGGGGGGGAAAAGGAACACCGGGGAGCTGTTTTTT. Protein product: CASSFDLLGLAGGKRNTGELFF.

This chain connects TRBV11-2 to TRBJ1-1, with a possible D match to TRBD1 (6 bases). This CDR3 is 14 amino acids long. The V gene's germline CDR1 is SGHAT and CDR2 FQNNGV. Trimming shortened V by 4 bases and J by 1 base, and 10 bases separated the two germline ends. CDR3 sequence reads: CASSSRTENTEAFF. The CDR3 bases are TGTGCCAGCAGCTCTAGGACAGAGAACACTGAAGCTTTCTTT.

This clone appeared a few times. J is TRBJ1-2 and V is TRBV6-2 or TRBV6-3; 8 bases line up with TRBD1. The CDR3 sequence is 13 residues long. The ends lost 6 bases at V and 8 bases at J; junction bases unmatched: 8. Looked up from germline, CDR1 is MNHEY and CDR2 is SVGEGT. The CDR3 DNA is TGTGCCAGCAGCAGGACAGGGCCCTACGGCTACACCTTC. Its translation is CASSRTGPYGYTF.

To note about this clone: The sample carries other DNA sequences with the same CDR3. The V gene is TRBV7-2, the J gene TRBJ1-2, with 8 bases identical to TRBD1. The germline gives CDR1 SGHTA, CDR2 FQGNSA. With 1 base clipped from V and 3 bases from J, the junction kept 10 bases outside the gene matches. There are 17 residues in the CDR3. CDR3 protein: CASSLEAGGLGHYGYTF. CDR3 in DNA: TGTGCCAGCAGCTTAGAGGCAGGGGGCCTTGGCCACTATGGCTACACCTTC. Full variable domain (remainder filled in from reference TRBV7-2 and TRBJ1-2): GAGVSQSPSNKVTEKGKDVELRCDPISGHTALYWYRQSLGQGLEFLIYFQGNSAPDKSGLPSDRFSAERTGGSVSTLTIQRTQQEDSAVYLCASSLEAGGLGHYGYTFGSGTRLTVV.

This chain joins TRBV7-2 and TRBJ2-7; possible D gene TRBD1, 8 bases. Germline lookup yields CDR1 SGHTA and CDR2 FQGNSA. The CDR3 length is 16 residues. The ends were cut back, 4 bases at V and 3 bases at J, with 19 bases in the middle. This CDR3 is CASSSGGGRYYYEQYF. Here the CDR3 DNA reads TGTGCCAGCAGCTCAGGGGGCGGGAGATATTACTACGAGCAGTACTTC.

The chain joins TRBV9 to TRBJ2-5; 7 bases match TRBD1. Germline V gene lookup returns CDR1 SGDLS and CDR2 YYNGEE. CDR3 size: 15 residues. The V segment lost 0 bases and the J segment 3 bases; nucleotides outside the gene matches: 5. For the CDR3, the DNA is TGTGCCAGCAGCGTAGGGGACAGACTCGAAGAGACCCAGTACTTC. Translating it yields CASSVGDRLEETQYF.

This chain uses TRBV28 with TRBJ2-1, with 7 nucleotides matching TRBD2. Trimming removed 7 bases from V and 3 bases from J; junction bases left unmatched: 9. Germline V CDR1 and CDR2: MDHEN, SYDVKM. CDR3 length: 15 residues. The CDR3 nucleotides are TGTGCCAGCAACCCCCAGCGGGACCACTACAATGAGCAGTTCTTC. The encoded protein is CASNPQRDHYNEQFF.

V usage is TRBV27 and J usage is TRBJ1-2, with a tentative D call TRBD1 (5 bases). V dropped 3 bases and J dropped 8 bases, with 13 bases sitting between them. Germline CDR1 and CDR2: MNHEY and SMNVEV (reference sequence). The CDR3 covers 13 residues. Here the CDR3 DNA reads TGTGCCAGCAGTTTTATAGGGGCCGGCGGCTACACCTTC. This codes for CASSFIGAGGYTF.

The J gene is TRBJ2-7, the V gene TRBV4-1, with D possibly TRBD2 on 5 matching bases. CDR1 and CDR2 from the germline V gene are MGHRA and YSYEKL. V lost 0 bases to trimming and J lost 4 bases, with 16 bases between them. This CDR3 contains 16 residues. The CDR3 coding sequence is TGCGCCAGCAGCCAAGATCCGGGGAGTCGGGGTTACGAGCAGTACTTC. This translates into CASSQDPGSRGYEQYF.

This chain joins TRBV6-2 or TRBV6-3 and TRBJ1-6; 9 bases align to TRBD1. Looked up from germline, CDR1 is MNHEY and CDR2 is SVGEGT. V lost 6 bases to trimming and J lost 10 bases; unmatched junction nucleotides: 7. The CDR3 sequence is 14 residues long. This chain's CDR3 is CASSPQGAGSPLHF. In DNA, the CDR3 is TGTGCCAGCAGCCCACAGGGGGCTGGGTCACCCCTCCACTTT.

V and J are TRBV15 and TRBJ2-6, with D possibly being TRBD2 (7 bases). Germline V lookup: CDR1 LNHNV, CDR2 YYDKDF (reference sequence). V dropped 3 bases and J dropped 1 base, with 16 bases sitting between them. CDR3 size: 18 residues. The CDR3 bases are TGTGCCACCAGCAGTGGGGGGCGGGGGTTGTCTGGGGCCAACGTCCTGACTTTC. It translates to CATSSGGRGLSGANVLTF.

The chain recombines TRBV7-9 with TRBJ2-1, with TRBD1 identical over 7 bases. Germline V CDR1 and CDR2: SEHNR, FQNEAQ (reference sequence). J was trimmed by 2 bases and V by 5 bases; bases with no gene match: 3. This CDR3 is built from 14 residues. The CDR3 bases are TGTGCCAGCAGCCCACAGGGGACCTACAATGAGCAGTTCTTC. It encodes CASSPQGTYNEQFF.

This chain joins TRBV5-4 and TRBJ2-7, with TRBD2 matching over 7 bases. Germline CDR1 is SGHNT and CDR2 is YYREEE (reference sequence). This CDR3 region has 14 residues. Trimming at V came to 6 bases and at J to 2 bases, leaving 8 bases not matched to a gene. The DNA for the CDR3 is TGTGCCAGCACCGCCCCCGGGACTACCTACGAGCAGTACTTC. This translates into CASTAPGTTYEQYF.

As for this clone: This sample includes further DNA sequences coding for the same CDR3. The rearrangement uses TRBV2 and TRBJ1-4; TRBD1 matches 8 bases. CDR1 and CDR2 (germline): SNHLY, FYNNEI. The CDR3 is 14 residues long. J gave up 8 bases and V 6 bases, and 8 bases lay outside the gene matches. The CDR3 loop reads CASSGQGAGEKLFF. CDR3 nucleotides: TGTGCCAGCAGCGGGCAGGGGGCAGGAGAAAAACTGTTTTTT.

The chain recombines TRBV28 with TRBJ2-2; D remains unclear. The CDR3 contains 16 residues. Germline V CDR1 and CDR2: MDHEN, SYDVKM. V lost 1 base, J lost 0 bases, and 9 bases lay in between. The CDR3 coding sequence is TGTGCCAGCAGTTTATTTCGACATCCGAACACCGGGGAGCTGTTTTTT. It is translated as CASSLFRHPNTGELFF.

The chain couples TRBV6-2 or TRBV6-3 to TRBJ2-7; 7 bases agree with TRBD2. This CDR3 is 16 amino acids long. Trimming at V came to 0 bases and at J to 1 base, leaving 6 bases not matched to a gene. CDR1 MNHEY and CDR2 SVGEGT come from the germline V gene. Here the CDR3 reads CASSYSRPSGSYEQYF. CDR3 nucleotides: TGTGCCAGCAGTTACTCGAGGCCTAGCGGATCCTACGAGCAGTACTTC.

V and J are TRBV6-2 or TRBV6-3 and TRBJ1-2, with D maybe TRBD1 (6 bases). Between the trimmed V and J ends, which lost 2 bases and 4 bases, there was a span of 8 bases. CDR1 is MNHEY, CDR2 SVGEGT, per germline. This CDR3 spans 13 amino acids. CDR3 bases: TGTGCCAGCAGTTACGGACAGCGCTATGGCTACACCTTC. Its translation is CASSYGQRYGYTF.

This sequence joins TRBV3-1 (or the pseudogene TRBV3-2) and TRBJ2-7; perhaps TRBD1 as D (6 bases). This CDR3 contains 14 residues. Germline loops: CDR1 LGHDT, CDR2 YNNKEL (reference sequence). V was cut by 4 bases and J by 2 bases, with 12 bases left in between. The CDR3 spells CASSPHRVPYEQYF. CDR3 nucleotides: TGTGCCAGCAGCCCCCACAGGGTCCCCTACGAGCAGTACTTC.

CDR3 DNA: TGTGCCACCAGTAACAGGGGAAGATATGGTGAGCAGTTCTTC. Protein product: CATSNRGRYGEQFF. V gene TRBV24-1 combines with J gene TRBJ2-1, with 7 bases aligning to TRBD1. Per the germline V gene, CDR1 is KGHDR and CDR2 is SFDVKD. Trimming at V came to 6 bases and at J to 9 bases, leaving 10 bases not matched to a gene. CDR3 size: 14 residues.

This rearrangement joins TRBV6-6 to TRBJ1-1; D possibly corresponds to TRBD1 (5 bases). Trimming took 2 bases from V and 7 from J, leaving 11 bases between them. CDR3 length: 13 residues. The germline CDR1 and CDR2 sequences are MNHNY and SVGAGI (reference sequence). The CDR3 loop reads CASSYDGGYEAFF. In DNA, the CDR3 is TGTGCCAGCAGTTACGACGGGGGTTATGAAGCTTTCTTT.

This chain joins TRBV6-5 and TRBJ2-1; 8 nucleotides align to TRBD1. With 6 bases clipped from V and 5 bases from J, the junction kept 9 bases outside the gene matches. CDR1 is MNHEY, CDR2 SVGAGI, per germline. CDR3 size: 15 residues. CDR3 amino acids: CASSAGTGVNNEQFF. CDR3 bases: TGTGCCAGCAGCGCCGGGACAGGCGTTAACAATGAGCAGTTCTTC.

This chain links TRBV27 with TRBJ1-3; perhaps TRBD1 as D (5 bases). The CDR3 covers 14 residues. CDR1 and CDR2 (germline): MNHEY, SMNVEV (reference sequence). V was clipped by 5 bases and J by 1 base, with 9 bases between them. In nucleotides, the CDR3 is TGTGCCAGCAGTCCGCAGGGATCTGGAAACACCATATATTTT. Amino acids: CASSPQGSGNTIYF.

This chain connects TRBV28 to TRBJ2-7; D unclear. The V gene's germline CDR1 is MDHEN and CDR2 SYDVKM. Trimming removed 3 bases from V and 6 bases from J, with 6 bases in between. This CDR3 is 11 amino acids long. CDR3 residues: CASSFVSEQYF. CDR3 DNA: TGTGCCAGCAGTTTTGTGAGCGAGCAGTACTTC.

The rearrangement joins TRBV3-1 (or the pseudogene TRBV3-2) to TRBJ2-1, with 8 bases aligning to TRBD2. Germline-derived CDR1 and CDR2 are LGHDT and YNNKEL (reference sequence). The V and J ends lost 4 bases and 2 bases, in that order; junction bases with no gene match: 7. The CDR3 covers 16 residues. For the CDR3, the DNA is TGTGCCAGCAGCCCCCGAGCGGGGGACACCTACAATGAGCAGTTCTTC. This codes for CASSPRAGDTYNEQFF.

This clone was found once. The gene calls are TRBV4-2 and TRBJ1-6; no definite D call. CDR1 and CDR2 (germline): LGHNA, YNFKEQ. Trimming shortened V by 5 bases and J by 4 bases, and 15 bases separated the two germline ends. The CDR3 has 16 residues. The CDR3 sequence is CASSEPGAGYNSPLHF. In nucleotides, the CDR3 is TGTGCCAGCAGCGAACCGGGTGCGGGGTATAATTCACCCCTCCACTTT.